A single sample is the source of the 8 T cell receptor beta chains below, sequenced in a study of blood T cells in healthy people across ages (dated by TCRdb to the mid-2010s). The method was 5' RACE. TCRdb names Illumina HiSeq 2500 as the instrument used. A second roughly 6 to 12 cycle PCR used a sample-barcoded 5' primer and a J-beta primer mix. In TCRdb, the public reads were trimmed at Q25 with fastp and aligned with MiXCR, with productive beta chains retained. Merged by CDR3 protein, the rows form single entries marked with the most common genes and DNA. The table for this sample lists hundreds of thousands of distinct CDR3 sequences; around 42% of them were counted only once. The leading ten clones occupy about a fifth of the sample. Source material: blood. These receptors originate from a man aged 55-75 years in good health.

This clonotype was observed a handful of times. The chain employs TRBV2 and TRBJ1-1, with D uncertain. The CDR3 sequence is 10 residues long. Germline V gene data show CDR1 as SNHLY and CDR2 as FYNNEI. V shed 5 bases and J shed 8 bases, with 6 bases lying between them. As DNA, the CDR3 is TGTGCCAGCAGTAACGACGAAGCTTTCTTT. It codes for CASSNDEAFF.

V is TRBV4-1 and J is TRBJ2-1; 9 bases agree with TRBD1. The CDR3 is 15 residues long. Per the germline V gene, CDR1 is MGHRA and CDR2 is YSYEKL. V trimming: 1 base; J trimming: 7 bases; junction bases outside the gene matches: 5. The CDR3 DNA follows: TGCGCCAGCAGCCAAGCCGGGACAGGGAGAAATGAGCAGTTCTTC. Protein: CASSQAGTGRNEQFF.

This clonotype turned up a few times. This chain links TRBV7-2 with TRBJ2-5; a possible D gene is TRBD2 (5 bases). The CDR3 is made up of 13 amino acids. The V end lost 5 bases, the J end lost 4 bases, and 11 bases lay between the germline ends. Germline V CDR1 and CDR2: SGHTA, FQGNSA. CDR3: CASSPRVRETQYF. The CDR3 DNA reads as TGTGCCAGCAGCCCGAGGGTCAGAGAGACCCAGTACTTC. Combining the CDR3 with reference TRBV7-2 and TRBJ2-5 gives the whole variable domain GAGVSQSPSNKVTEKGKDVELRCDPISGHTALYWYRQSLGQGLEFLIYFQGNSAPDKSGLPSDRFSAERTGGSVSTLTIQRTQQEDSAVYLCASSPRVRETQYFGPGTRLLVL.

This chain uses TRBV3-1 with TRBJ2-4; possible D gene TRBD2, 5 bases. This CDR3 comprises 12 residues. V gave up 1 base and J gave up 8 bases, with 6 bases separating them. Germline CDR1 and CDR2: LGHDT and YNNKEL (reference sequence). The CDR3 nucleotides are TGTGCCAGCAGCCAAGTGAGGGACATTCAGTACTTC. Amino acids: CASSQVRDIQYF.

This clonotype was counted a few times. The J gene is TRBJ2-7, the V gene TRBV7-2; 13 nucleotides agree with TRBD2. V lost 3 bases, J lost 1 base, and 3 bases stayed unmatched. This CDR3 contains 16 residues. CDR1 is SGHTA, CDR2 FQGNSA, per germline. In DNA form, the CDR3 reads TGTGCCAGCAGCTTGGGGACTAGCGGGACTTCCTACGAGCAGTACTTC. Translated, it gives CASSLGTSGTSYEQYF.

This clonotype was recorded many times. The chain recombines TRBV5-1 with TRBJ2-5; D may be TRBD2 (6 bases). V was shortened by 0 bases and J by 1 base, with 7 bases between the two germline ends. Germline lookup yields CDR1 SGHRS and CDR2 YFSETQ. The CDR3 consists of 14 residues. CDR3: CASSLVGGQETQYF. For the CDR3, the DNA is TGCGCCAGCAGCTTGGTGGGGGGCCAAGAGACCCAGTACTTC. The variable domain in full, with the rest retrieved from reference TRBV5-1 and TRBJ2-5, is KAGVTQTPRYLIKTRGQQVTLSCSPISGHRSVSWYQQTPGQGLQFLFEYFSETQRNKGNFPGRFSGRQFSNSRSEMNVSTLELGDSALYLCASSLVGGQETQYFGPGTRLLVL.

The V call is TRBV7-8, the J call TRBJ1-4; D call uncertain. The CDR3 totals 14 residues. V dropped 7 bases and J dropped 8 bases, with 17 bases sitting between them. The V gene's germline CDR1 is SGHVS and CDR2 FQNEAQ. The CDR3 region is CASMNILAGEKLFF. CDR3 nucleotide sequence: TGTGCCAGCATGAATATTCTGGCTGGCGAAAAACTGTTTTTT.

The chain couples TRBV6-2 or TRBV6-3 to TRBJ2-3; 9 nucleotides align to TRBD2. Germline V CDR1 and CDR2: MNHEY, SVGEGT. With V trimmed by 8 bases and J by 1 base, 7 bases remained unmatched. CDR3 size: 15 residues. Here the CDR3 DNA reads TGTGCCAGCGGTAGCGGGGGTAAGGGCACAGATACGCAGTATTTT. The encoded protein is CASGSGGKGTDTQYF.